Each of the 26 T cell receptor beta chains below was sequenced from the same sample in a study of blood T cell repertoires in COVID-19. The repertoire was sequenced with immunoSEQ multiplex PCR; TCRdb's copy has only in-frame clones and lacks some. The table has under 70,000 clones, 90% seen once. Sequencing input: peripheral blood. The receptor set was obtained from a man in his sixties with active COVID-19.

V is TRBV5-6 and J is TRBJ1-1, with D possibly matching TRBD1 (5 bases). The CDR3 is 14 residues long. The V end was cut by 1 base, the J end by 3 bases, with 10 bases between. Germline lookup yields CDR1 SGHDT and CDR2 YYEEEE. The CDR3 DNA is TGTGCCAGCAGCTTGCGGGGGACGGACACTGAAGCTTTCTTT. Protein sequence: CASSLRGTDTEAFF.

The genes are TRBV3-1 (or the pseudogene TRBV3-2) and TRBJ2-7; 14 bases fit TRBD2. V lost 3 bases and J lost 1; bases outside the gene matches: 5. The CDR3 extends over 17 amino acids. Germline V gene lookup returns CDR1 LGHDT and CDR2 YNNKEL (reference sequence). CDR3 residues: CASSQGRTSGGSYEQYF. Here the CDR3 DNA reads TGTGCCAGCAGCCAGGGGAGGACTAGCGGGGGGTCCTACGAGCAGTACTTC.

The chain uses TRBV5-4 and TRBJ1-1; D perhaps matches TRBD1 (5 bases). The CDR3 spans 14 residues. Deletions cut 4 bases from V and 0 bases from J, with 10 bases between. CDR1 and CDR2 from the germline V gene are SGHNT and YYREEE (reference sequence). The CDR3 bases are TGTGCCAGCAGCATTGACAGCATGAACACTGAAGCTTTCTTT. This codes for CASSIDSMNTEAFF.

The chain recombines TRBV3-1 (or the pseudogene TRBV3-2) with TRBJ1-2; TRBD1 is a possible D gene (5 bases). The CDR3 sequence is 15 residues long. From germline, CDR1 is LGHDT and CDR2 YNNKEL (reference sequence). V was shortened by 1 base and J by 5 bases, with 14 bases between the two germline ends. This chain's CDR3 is CASSQVSDTLYGYTF. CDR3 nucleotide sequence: TGTGCCAGCAGCCAAGTCTCGGACACCTTATATGGCTACACCTTC.

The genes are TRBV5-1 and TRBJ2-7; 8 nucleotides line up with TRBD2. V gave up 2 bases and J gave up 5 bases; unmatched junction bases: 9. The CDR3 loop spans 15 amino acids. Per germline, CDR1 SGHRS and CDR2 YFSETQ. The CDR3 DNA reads TGCGCCAGCAGCTTAGCGGGGGACTCTATCCACGAGCAGTACTTC. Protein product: CASSLAGDSIHEQYF.

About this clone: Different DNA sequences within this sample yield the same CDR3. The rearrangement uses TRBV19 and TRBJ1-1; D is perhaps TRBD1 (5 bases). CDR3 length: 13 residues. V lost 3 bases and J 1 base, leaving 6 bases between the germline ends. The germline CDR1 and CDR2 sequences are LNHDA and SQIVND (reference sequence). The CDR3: CASSIQGNTEAFF. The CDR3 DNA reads TGTGCCAGTAGTATCCAGGGGAACACTGAAGCTTTCTTT. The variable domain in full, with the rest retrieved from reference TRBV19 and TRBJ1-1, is DGGITQSPKYLFRKEGQNVTLSCEQNLNHDAMYWYRQDPGQGLRLIYYSQIVNDFQKGDIAEGYSVSREKKESFPLTVTSAQKNPTAFYLCASSIQGNTEAFFGQGTRLTVV.

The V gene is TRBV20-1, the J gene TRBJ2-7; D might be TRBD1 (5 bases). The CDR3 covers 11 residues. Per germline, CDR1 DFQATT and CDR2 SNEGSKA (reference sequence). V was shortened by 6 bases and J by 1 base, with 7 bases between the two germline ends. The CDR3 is CSARTSYEQYF. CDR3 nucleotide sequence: TGCAGTGCCCGGACATCCTACGAGCAGTACTTC.

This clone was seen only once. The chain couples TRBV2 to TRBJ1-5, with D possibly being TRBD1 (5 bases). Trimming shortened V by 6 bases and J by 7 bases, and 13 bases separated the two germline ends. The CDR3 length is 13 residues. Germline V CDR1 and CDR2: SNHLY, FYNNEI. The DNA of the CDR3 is TGTGCCAGCAGCGGGGGTCCGGGGCAGCCCCAGCATTTT. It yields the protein CASSGGPGQPQHF.

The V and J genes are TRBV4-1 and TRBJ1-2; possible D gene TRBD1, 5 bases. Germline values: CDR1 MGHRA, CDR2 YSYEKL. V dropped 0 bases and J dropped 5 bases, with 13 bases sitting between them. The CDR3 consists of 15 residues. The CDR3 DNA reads TGCGCCAGCAGCCAAGATAACTGGGGCGATTATGGCTACACCTTC. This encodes CASSQDNWGDYGYTF.

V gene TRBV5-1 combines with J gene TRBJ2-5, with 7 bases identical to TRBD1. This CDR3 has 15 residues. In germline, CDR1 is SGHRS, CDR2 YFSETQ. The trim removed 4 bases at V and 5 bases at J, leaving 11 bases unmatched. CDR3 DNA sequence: TGCGCCAGCAGCCCGACAGGGAAGTTCATGGAGACCCAGTACTTC. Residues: CASSPTGKFMETQYF.

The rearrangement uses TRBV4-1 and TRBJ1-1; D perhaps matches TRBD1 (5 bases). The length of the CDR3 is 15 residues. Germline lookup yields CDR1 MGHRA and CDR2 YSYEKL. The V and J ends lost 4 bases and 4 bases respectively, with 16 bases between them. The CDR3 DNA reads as TGCGCCAGCAGCCGCCTATTCCAGGGAGGCACTGAAGCTTTCTTT. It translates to CASSRLFQGGTEAFF.

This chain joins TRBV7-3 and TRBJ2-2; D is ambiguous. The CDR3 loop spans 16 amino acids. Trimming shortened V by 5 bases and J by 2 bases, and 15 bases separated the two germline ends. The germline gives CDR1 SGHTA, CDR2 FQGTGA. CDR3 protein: CASSIQPTPNTGELFF. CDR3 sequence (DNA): TGTGCCAGCAGCATACAGCCCACTCCTAACACCGGGGAGCTGTTTTTT.

CDR3 bases: TGTGCCAGCAGGGCGGGACTAGCGGGAGTCTACAATGAGCAGTTCTTC. It is translated as CASRAGLAGVYNEQFF. V usage is TRBV5-6 and J usage is TRBJ2-1, with 14 nucleotides matching TRBD2. The germline gives CDR1 SGHDT, CDR2 YYEEEE. Unmatched junction bases numbered 4, after V lost 5 bases and J lost 3 bases. The CDR3 contains 16 residues.

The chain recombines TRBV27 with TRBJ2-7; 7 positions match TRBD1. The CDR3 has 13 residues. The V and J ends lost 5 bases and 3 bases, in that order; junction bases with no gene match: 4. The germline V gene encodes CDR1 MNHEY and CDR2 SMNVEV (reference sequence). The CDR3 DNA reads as TGTGCCAGCAGTCGGGGACAGAACTACGAGCAGTACTTC. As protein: CASSRGQNYEQYF.

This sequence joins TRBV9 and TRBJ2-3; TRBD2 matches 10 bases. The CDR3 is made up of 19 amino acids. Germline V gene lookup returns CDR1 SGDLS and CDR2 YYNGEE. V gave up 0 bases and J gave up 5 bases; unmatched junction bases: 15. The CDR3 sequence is CASSVAPRPLAGVGDTQYF. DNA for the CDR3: TGTGCCAGCAGCGTAGCGCCCCGTCCGCTAGCGGGAGTCGGAGATACGCAGTATTTT.

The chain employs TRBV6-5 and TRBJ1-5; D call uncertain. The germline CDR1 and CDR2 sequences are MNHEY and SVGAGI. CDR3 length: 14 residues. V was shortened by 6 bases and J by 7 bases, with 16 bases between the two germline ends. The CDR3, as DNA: TGTGCCAGCAGCTTGGGCCGAATGGAACAGCCCCAGCATTTT. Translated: CASSLGRMEQPQHF.

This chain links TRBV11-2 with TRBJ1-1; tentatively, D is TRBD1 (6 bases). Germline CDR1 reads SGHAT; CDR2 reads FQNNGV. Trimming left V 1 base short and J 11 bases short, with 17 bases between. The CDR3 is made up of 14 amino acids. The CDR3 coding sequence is TGTGCCAGCAGCTTAGTCGGGGGGGCAGGGGTGGCTTTCTTT. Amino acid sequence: CASSLVGGAGVAFF.

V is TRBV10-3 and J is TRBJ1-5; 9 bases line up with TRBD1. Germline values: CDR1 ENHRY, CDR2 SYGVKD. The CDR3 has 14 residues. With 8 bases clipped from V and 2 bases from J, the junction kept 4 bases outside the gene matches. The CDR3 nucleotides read TGTGCCATCGGCGGGACAGGGCGCAATCAGCCCCAGCATTTT. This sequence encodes CAIGGTGRNQPQHF.

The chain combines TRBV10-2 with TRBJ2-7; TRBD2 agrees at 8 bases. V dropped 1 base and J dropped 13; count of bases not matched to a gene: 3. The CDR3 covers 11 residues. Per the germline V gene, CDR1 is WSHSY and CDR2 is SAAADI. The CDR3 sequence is CASSEWTSPYF. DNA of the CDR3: TGCGCCAGCAGTGAGTGGACTAGCCCCTACTTC.

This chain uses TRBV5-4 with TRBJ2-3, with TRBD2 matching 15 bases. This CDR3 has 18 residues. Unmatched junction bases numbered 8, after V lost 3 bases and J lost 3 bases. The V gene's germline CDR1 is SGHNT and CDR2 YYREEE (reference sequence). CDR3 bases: TGTGCCAGCAGCTCGGGGTTGGGACTAGCGGGAGGTACAGATACGCAGTATTTT. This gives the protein CASSSGLGLAGGTDTQYF.

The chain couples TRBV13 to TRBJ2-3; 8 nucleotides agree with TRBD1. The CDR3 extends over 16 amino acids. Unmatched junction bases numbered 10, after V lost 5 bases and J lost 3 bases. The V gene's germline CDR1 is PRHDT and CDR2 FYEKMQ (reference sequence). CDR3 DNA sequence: TGTGCCAGCAGCCCCCGGTCAGGGGGCGTTACAGATACGCAGTATTTT. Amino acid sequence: CASSPRSGGVTDTQYF.

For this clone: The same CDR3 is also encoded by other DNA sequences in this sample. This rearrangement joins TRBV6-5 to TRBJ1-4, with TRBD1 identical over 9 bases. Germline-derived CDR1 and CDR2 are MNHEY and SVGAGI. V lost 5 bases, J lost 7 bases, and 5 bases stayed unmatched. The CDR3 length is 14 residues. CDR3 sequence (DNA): TGTGCCAGCAGTCAACAGGGGGCCGGTGAAAAACTGTTTTTT. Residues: CASSQQGAGEKLFF.

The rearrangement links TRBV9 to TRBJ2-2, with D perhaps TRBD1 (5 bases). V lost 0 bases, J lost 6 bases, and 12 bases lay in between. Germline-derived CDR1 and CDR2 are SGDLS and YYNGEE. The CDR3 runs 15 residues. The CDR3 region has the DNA TGTGCCAGCAGCGTAGGGGGCATTACCCCCGGGGAGCTGTTTTTT. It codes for CASSVGGITPGELFF.

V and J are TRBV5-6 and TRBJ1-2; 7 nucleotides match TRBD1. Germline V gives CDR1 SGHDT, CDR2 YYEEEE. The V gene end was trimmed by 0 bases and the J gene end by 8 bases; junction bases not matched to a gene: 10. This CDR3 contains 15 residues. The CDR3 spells CASSLVDDRVHGYTF. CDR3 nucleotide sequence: TGTGCCAGCAGCTTGGTTGATGACAGGGTACACGGCTACACCTTC. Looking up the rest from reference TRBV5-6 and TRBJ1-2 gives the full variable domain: DAGVTQSPTHLIKTRGQQVTLRCSPKSGHDTVSWYQQALGQGPQFIFQYYEEEERQRGNFPDRFSGHQFPNYSSELNVNALLLGDSALYLCASSLVDDRVHGYTFGSGTRLTVV.

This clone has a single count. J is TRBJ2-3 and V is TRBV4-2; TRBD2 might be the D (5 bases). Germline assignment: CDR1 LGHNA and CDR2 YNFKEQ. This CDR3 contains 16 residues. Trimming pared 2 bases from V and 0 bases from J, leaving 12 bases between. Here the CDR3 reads CASSQLSGTSTDTQYF. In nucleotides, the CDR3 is TGTGCCAGCAGCCAACTCAGCGGAACTAGCACAGATACGCAGTATTTT.

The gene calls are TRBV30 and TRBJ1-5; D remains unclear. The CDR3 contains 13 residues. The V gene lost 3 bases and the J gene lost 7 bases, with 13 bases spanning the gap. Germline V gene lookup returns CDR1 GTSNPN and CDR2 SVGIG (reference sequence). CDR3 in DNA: TGTGCCTGGAGCGGAAATTCAGGACAGCCCCAGCATTTT. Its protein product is CAWSGNSGQPQHF.